The T cell receptor beta chain under discussion was sequenced for a study of cytomegalovirus exposure and HLA in healthy donors (dated by TCRdb to 2015 to 2018). The study in broad terms: According to an earlier analysis of several hundred of the donors, about 170 million T cells yielded 117 million unique TCR beta sequences and about 300 Gb of sequence data. All discovery cohort repertoires had been generated using a single sequencing platform. HLA typing covered class I and class II loci at four-digit resolution. The T cell repertoires of several hundred subjects were profiled by immunosequencing and related to cytomegalovirus serostatus. The study aimed to test whether signatures of past pathogen exposure could be identified by cataloging public T cell receptors. Roughly five DR-DQ haplotypes were handled as single units for association and clustering because linkage in the cohort was strong. Typing coverage differed by locus: A, B, C, DRB1 and DQB1 were typed in roughly 620-640 donors, DQA1 in 522, DPA1 in some 570, and DPB1 in about 450. Donor age, sex, ethnicity and CMV serostatus were compiled together with the repertoire data. Among the approximately 400 genotyped donors, about 83% belonged to the genetic ancestry cluster associated with self-reported Caucasian donors. An earlier analysis of 587 of the donors applied high-throughput TCR beta sequencing to assess whether each TCR beta V gene segment acted as functional or pseudogenic. In a later analysis, previously published TCR beta repertoires from fewer than 750 donors were re-analyzed and high-resolution HLA genotyping was added so that TCR occurrence patterns could be studied. An early release that covered about 600 HLA-typed donors contained about 290 gigabases of sequencing data and about 93 million unique TCR sequences. In the later analysis, no new phenotypic data were used to find candidate immune exposures; instead, reliance was placed on TCR beta sequences and their occurrence across donors. Among roughly 400 genotyped donors of the cohort, an average of approximately 250,000 unique TCR beta nucleotide sequences were sequenced per donor, around 18% of them non-productive. High-throughput TCR immunosequencing, statistical association of individual TCRs with disease status, and machine learning were combined to predict cytomegalovirus infection status. Besides the first cohort of approximately 670 subjects, a separate validation cohort made up of over 100 different subjects was used. A later genetic analysis used genome-wide SNP genotypes for 398 of the 666 donors, treating that subset as a discovery cohort.

The study at large found these results: CMV serostatus was the only immune exposure information available for the cohort. Roughly uniform sequencing depth across donors was assumed in presence/absence analyses, although this assumption may not hold. Correlated functional status among segregating V segments might reflect linkage disequilibrium, but an unknown experimental factor could not be ruled out. A further reported finding was that TCR beta sequences accurately predicted the HLA-A and HLA-B alleles for most subjects in the first cohort. Because HLA typing was missing for some donors at each locus, association tests included only the typed subset. Some IMGT-functional V segments, including TRBV6-2 and TRBV6-3, could not be told apart with the 87-base-pair reads, so those segments were excluded. Because counts were too low, roughly 18 rarely observed V segments, including chromosome 9 orphons, were left out of the earlier analysis of some 640 of the donors. When HLA alleles, especially DR and DQ, strongly co-occurred, attributing TCR associations to individual alleles was difficult. A total of 150 to 200 TCR beta chains were listed by the study as associated with cytomegalovirus. Several of the top co-occurrence clusters appeared to be linked to parvovirus B19, influenza, CMV and Epstein-Barr virus, according to a later analysis. A later genetic analysis reported fewer N-insertions in productive TCRs among donors in an Asian-associated ancestry cluster than the roughly 640-donor mean. Three of the identified cytomegalovirus-associated TCR beta chains were confirmed in vitro to be specific for cytomegalovirus antigens. An association between a missense DCLRE1C variant and V-gene and J-gene trimming of TCR beta chains was found in a later genetic analysis and replicated in an independent cohort. A cluster of highly shared sequence variants was judged likely to be a technical artifact of the sequencing pipeline. Compared with equally common non-associated chains, HLA-associated TCR beta chains in a later analysis were more clonally expanded and had lower generation probabilities. The classifier was reported to diagnose cytomegalovirus status with high specificity and sensitivity in both the original and validation cohorts. In this cohort, only TCR beta chains were sequenced, and detectable features were limited by the absence of alpha or paired-chain data. Most CMV-associated TCR beta chains appeared to be HLA-restricted in a later analysis, and the HLA associations seemed to be driven largely by CMV exposure. Across donors, most TCR sequences were observed very rarely, whereas some public TCRs were present in many individuals. In a later analysis, around 17,000 TCR beta sequences were associated with specific HLA alleles at a false discovery rate of 0.05. According to a later analysis, TCR association rates differed among HLA loci, with DRB1 alleles showing the most associated TCRs and HLA-C alleles showing the fewest. In an earlier analysis of some 540 of the donors, most TCR beta V segments appeared in productive rearrangements about 87% or about 30% of the time, broadly matching IMGT annotations. It was suggested by the authors that the approach could potentially be generalized to other disease states and immunological phenotypes.

The cohort consisted of approximately 670 healthy bone marrow donors. All cohort members were sampled while nominally healthy, although unrecorded immune exposures were likely present. The donor tested CMV seropositive, placing the donor among the 290 or so seropositive members of the cohort. Each donor provided a peripheral blood sample, and peripheral blood mononuclear cells were used for TCR beta sequencing. Genomic DNA was extracted from the blood cell samples with the Qiagen DNeasy Blood Extraction Kit. This clone has only a few counts. Its antigen is unknown. Within one base of it there is no much larger clone, and no base qualities were kept. The CDR3 sequence holds 14 residues, the cysteine and phenylalanine included. Only the CDR3 part of the read is kept: 42 bases, read in frame from the first base. Relative to germline, V is missing 8 bases and J is missing 2 bases, with 9 bases of the junction outside any gene match. According to the germline V gene (reference sequence), CDR1 reads MNHNY and CDR2 reads SVGAGI.

Receptor libraries were prepared by the immunoSEQ multiplex PCR assay. The multiplex PCR relied on a mix of 60 forward primers for TCR Vbeta segments and 13 reverse primers for TCR Jbeta segments. The CDR3 region of rearranged TCR beta genes was amplified from genomic DNA with a multiplex PCR assay. The amplified TCR beta libraries were sequenced on the Illumina HiSeq System as 87-base-pair reads. As for how the authors treated the data: Across the 500 to 850 repertoires, a later analysis counted 75 million to 90 million unique TCR beta chains, around 10 million of which were shared by at least two donors. Raw reads were error-corrected and collapsed into unique sequences by a nearest-neighbor algorithm in which closely related sequences were merged to remove PCR and sequencing errors. Alignment of CDR3 sequences to IMGT reference sequences was used to assign V, D and J gene segments. For a sequence to be retained, a match of at least six nucleotides was required to both a V gene segment and a J gene segment. Rearrangements were called productive when the CDR3 lacked stop codons and stayed in frame with V and J; all others were non-productive. CDR3 was defined by IMGT convention, running from the second conserved V-encoded cysteine to the conserved J-encoded phenylalanine. In an earlier analysis of 587 of the donors, sequences lacking an unambiguous match to a single V gene segment were excluded. An earlier analysis of several hundred of the donors called V segments functional above 56.7% productive rearrangements and segregating when the between-donor standard deviation exceeded 5%. A statistical classification framework was built for diagnosing cytomegalovirus status from the catalog of TCR beta chain sequences. A later analysis assigned V and J genes by comparing TCR nucleotide sequences with IMGT/GENE-DB human TR gene sequences. A later analysis assigned CDR3 sequences and most-parsimonious VDJ recombination scenarios with the TCRdist pipeline. In a later analysis, each TCR beta chain was defined by its CDR3 amino acid sequence together with its V-gene family, and reads without a unique V-gene family were excluded. In a later analysis, 500 to 700 highly shared, low-generation-probability nucleotide sequences were removed to address suspected cross-contamination and a sequencing artifact. For each public chain, a later analysis derived a clonal expansion index from normalized ranks of inferred template counts within each repertoire. A later analysis computed generation probabilities with a VDJ recombination model fitted to out-of-frame rearrangements, and checked the results against IGoR. In a later analysis, TCR-TCR, TCR-HLA and TCR-CMV co-occurrence was scored with hypergeometric tests, and a repertoire-size bias correction was applied to TCR pairs. False discovery rates were estimated in a later analysis by permuting HLA or CMV assignments 20 times. In a later analysis, co-occurring TCRs were grouped with DBSCAN, and TCRdist sequence similarity was added when clustering was performed within HLA-allele-positive subsets. For co-occurrence clustering, repertoires with fewer than 30,000 or more than 120,000 public chains were excluded, along with five or six repertoires with anomalous nucleotide sharing. Imported from immuneACCESS, the table was reduced by TCRdb to in-frame sequences with V and J called. These copies leave out some clones; in studies compared against another copy, an unresolved V gene accounts for under half, and the cause of the remainder is not known. The V and J calls and clone size were taken over from that table, and D and trimming were inferred from the DNA. For this sample there are 85,000 to 100,000 clones; around 77% appear just once. The top ten constitute around 6.6% of the sample.

The source of this sequence is a man aged 50 to 59 in good health and CMV-seropositive. What was sequenced was PBMCs. The sequence is built from TRBV6-6 and TRBJ2-7, with TRBD1 matching 7 junction bases. The CDR3 corresponds to CASGRGQATYEQYF. The nucleotide sequence is TGTGCCAGCGGTAGGGGGCAGGCGACCTACGAGCAGTACTTC.